The 16 T cell receptor beta chains presented below share a single source sample, sequenced in a study of blood T cell repertoires in COVID-19. The repertoire was sequenced with immunoSEQ multiplex PCR; TCRdb's copy has only in-frame clones and lacks some. The sample holds about 150,000 clones, 80% to 90% seen once. Input material: peripheral blood. The receptors come from a woman at least 80 years old with COVID-19, enrolled during active disease.

V usage is TRBV7-9 and J usage is TRBJ2-1; D unresolved. The V and J ends lost 4 bases and 13 bases respectively, with 17 bases between them. This CDR3 has 13 amino acids. The germline gives CDR1 SEHNR, CDR2 FQNEAQ (reference sequence). CDR3: CASSSIAFLGQFF. DNA of the CDR3: TGTGCCAGCAGCTCCATAGCTTTCCTTGGTCAGTTCTTC.

This clone appeared a single time. The chain uses TRBV6-4 and TRBJ2-3, with 9 positions matching TRBD2. Germline trimming cut 6 bases from V and 5 bases from J; bases unmatched to any gene: 3. This CDR3 comprises 13 residues. Germline CDR1 reads MRHNA; CDR2 reads SNTAGT. Here the CDR3 DNA reads TGTGCCAGCAGGCCAGCGGGGGGAGATACGCAGTATTTT. Its protein product is CASRPAGGDTQYF.

The chain joins TRBV27 to TRBJ2-7; D uncertain. V gave up 5 bases and J gave up 0 bases, with 11 bases separating them. The CDR3 loop spans 14 amino acids. Germline CDR1 reads MNHEY; CDR2 reads SMNVEV (reference sequence). The CDR3 sequence is CASSPQRSSYEQYF. The CDR3 bases are TGTGCCAGCAGTCCCCAGCGAAGCTCCTACGAGCAGTACTTC.

As to this clone: One junction end disagrees with the germline gene, perhaps due to a read error. This chain connects TRBV12-5 to TRBJ2-1; D might be TRBD2 (6 bases). The CDR3 length is 13 residues. Germline CDR1 LGHNT, CDR2 FRNRAP. CDR3 protein: CASGFTSYDEQFF. CDR3 coding DNA: TGTGCTAGTGGTTTTACTAGCTACGATGAGCAGTTCTTC.

This chain joins TRBV7-8 and TRBJ2-1; 8 positions agree with TRBD2. The CDR3 has 18 residues. V lost 0 bases and J lost 0; bases outside the gene matches: 7. CDR1 and CDR2 from the germline V gene are SGHVS and FQNEAQ. CDR3 bases: TGTGCCAGCAGCTTAGCGTCTTCCGCGGGGGGCTCCTACAATGAGCAGTTCTTC. Translating gives CASSLASSAGGSYNEQFF.

The V call is TRBV10-1, the J call TRBJ2-3, with TRBD1 matching over 11 bases. The CDR3 sequence is 16 residues long. V was clipped by 5 bases and J by 1 base; unmatched bases: 5. Germline CDR1 is WNHNN and CDR2 is SYGVQD (reference sequence). CDR3 sequence reads: CASSPWTGGRTDTQYF. The CDR3 DNA reads TGCGCCAGCAGTCCCTGGACAGGGGGCCGCACAGATACGCAGTATTTT.

The chain has TRBV6-1 and TRBJ1-5; D ambiguous. There are 14 residues in the CDR3. The V end was cut by 1 base, the J end by 4 bases, with 8 bases between. Germline CDR1 and CDR2: MNHNS and SASEGT. In DNA form, the CDR3 reads TGTGCCAGCAGTGAAGGGGCCGGTAATCAGCCCCAGCATTTT. Protein sequence: CASSEGAGNQPQHF.

The chain recombines TRBV6-6 with TRBJ1-2; 7 bases fit TRBD1. Germline loops: CDR1 MNHNY, CDR2 SVGAGI (reference sequence). CDR3 size: 15 residues. The V gene end was trimmed by 7 bases and the J gene end by 2 bases; junction bases not matched to a gene: 10. CDR3 sequence: CASTRVGTENYGYTF. In DNA, the CDR3 is TGTGCCAGCACCCGTGTCGGGACAGAGAACTATGGCTACACCTTC.

This CDR3 is CASSFSGGALQYF. The DNA of the CDR3 is TGTGCCAGCAGCTTTAGCGGGGGGGCCCTTCAGTACTTC. The rearrangement links TRBV3-1 (or the pseudogene TRBV3-2) to TRBJ2-4, with 11 bases that match TRBD2. The germline gives CDR1 LGHDT, CDR2 YNNKEL (reference sequence). CDR3 size: 13 residues. The ends lost 5 bases at V and 11 bases at J; junction bases unmatched: 5.

This clone was recorded only once. The genes are TRBV23-1 and TRBJ1-2; D is possibly TRBD1 (6 bases). TRBV23-1 is placed among ORFs of uncertain function. This CDR3 contains 13 residues. V was clipped by 5 bases and J by 5 bases, with 12 bases between them. CDR3 nucleotide sequence: TGCGCCAGCAGTGGCAGGGGTGGGTATGGCTACACCTTC. Amino acid sequence: CASSGRGGYGYTF.

This clone was observed a handful of times. The V and J genes are TRBV5-1 and TRBJ2-2, with 10 positions matching TRBD1. CDR1 and CDR2 from the germline V gene are SGHRS and YFSETQ. The CDR3 sequence is 15 residues long. V lost 5 bases and J lost 2; bases outside the gene matches: 3. This CDR3 reads CASRWDRGNTGELFF. DNA for the CDR3: TGCGCCAGCAGATGGGACAGGGGTAACACCGGGGAGCTGTTTTTT.

The rearrangement joins TRBV10-2 to TRBJ1-3, with TRBD1 as a possible D gene (5 bases). The CDR3 sequence is 15 residues long. Trimming shortened V by 6 bases and J by 4 bases, and 16 bases separated the two germline ends. Germline CDR1 is WSHSY and CDR2 is SAAADI. The CDR3 here is CASSAPGGLGNTIYF. The CDR3 region has the DNA TGCGCCAGCAGCGCCCCCGGGGGGTTGGGAAACACCATATATTTT.

The rearrangement links TRBV27 to TRBJ1-1, with D possibly matching TRBD1 (6 bases). V shed 1 base and J shed 7 bases, with 19 bases lying between them. The CDR3 has 16 residues. Per germline, CDR1 MNHEY and CDR2 SMNVEV (reference sequence). The CDR3 coding sequence is TGTGCCAGCAGTTTATGGGTGGGGGGGGCTCAAAATGAAGCTTTCTTT. It translates to CASSLWVGGAQNEAFF.

This rearrangement joins TRBV2 to TRBJ1-2; unclear D gene. CDR3 size: 12 residues. V was shortened by 4 bases and J by 3 bases, with 6 bases between the two germline ends. Germline V gene lookup returns CDR1 SNHLY and CDR2 FYNNEI. The DNA of the CDR3 is TGTGCCAGCAGTGGGGCCGACTATGGCTACACCTTC. Residues: CASSGADYGYTF.

The chain carries TRBV10-1 and TRBJ2-2; tentative D call: TRBD2 (6 bases). This CDR3 has 14 amino acids. Germline loops: CDR1 WNHNN, CDR2 SYGVQD (reference sequence). The V gene lost 3 bases and the J gene lost 6 bases, with 11 bases spanning the gap. The CDR3 sequence: CASSDRERPGELFF. CDR3 nucleotides: TGCGCCAGCAGTGATCGGGAGAGGCCCGGGGAGCTGTTTTTT.

This clone was observed a single time. The genes are TRBV13 and TRBJ2-3; no clear D. Germline assignment: CDR1 PRHDT and CDR2 FYEKMQ (reference sequence). V was trimmed by 1 base and J by 5 bases, leaving 7 bases between them. This CDR3 spans 13 amino acids. CDR3: CASSLVSEDTQYF. CDR3 nucleotide sequence: TGTGCCAGCAGCTTAGTTTCAGAAGATACGCAGTATTTT. Together with reference TRBV13 and TRBJ2-3, the CDR3 gives the full variable domain: AAGVIQSPRHLIKEKRETATLKCYPIPRHDTVYWYQQGPGQDPQFLISFYEKMQSDKGSIPDRFSAQQFSDYHSELNMSSLELGDSALYFCASSLVSEDTQYFGPGTRLTVL.